These 28 T cell receptor beta chains share one sample of origin, sequenced in a study of response to subunit inactivated influenza vaccine. One entry per CDR3 protein results from TCRdb running MiXCR on the RT-PCR reads. In the table there are 650,000 to 700,000 distinct CDR3 sequences, 15% to 18% of which are singletons. The starting material was PBMCs from blood, obtained 11 to 12 days after vaccination. These receptors originate from a man aged 45-65 years who received an inactivated influenza vaccine.

This chain joins TRBV29-1 and TRBJ2-1; perhaps TRBD1 as D (6 bases). There are 11 residues in the CDR3. CDR1 is SQVTM and CDR2 is ANQGSEA in the germline V gene. V lost 3 bases and J lost 12, with 12 bases in between. The CDR3 here is CSVDNGGWQFF. In DNA form, the CDR3 reads TGCAGCGTTGACAATGGGGGCTGGCAGTTCTTC.

This clonotype was counted a few times. The chain recombines TRBV4-1 with TRBJ2-5; the match to TRBD2 covers 11 bases. Looked up from germline, CDR1 is MGHRA and CDR2 is YSYEKL. The J segment lost 4 bases and the V segment lost 1 base, leaving 8 bases of the junction unmatched. The CDR3 is 17 amino acids. The CDR3 DNA sequence: TGCGCCAGCAGCCAAGGGGTAGCGGGGGGGCCTCGAGAGACCCAGTACTTC. Protein product: CASSQGVAGGPRETQYF.

Details on this clonotype: One end of the junction does not line up with germline, which may come from a read error. V is TRBV20-1 and J is TRBJ1-2; perhaps TRBD1 as D (5 bases). The CDR3 is 14 amino acids. Per the germline V gene, CDR1 is DFQATT and CDR2 is SNEGSKA (reference sequence). CDR3 region: CNARDPQGNYGYTF. CDR3 nucleotides: TGCAATGCTAGAGATCCTCAGGGAAACTATGGCTACACCTTC.

V usage is TRBV12-3 or TRBV12-4 and J usage is TRBJ2-1; D gene ambiguous. The CDR3 length is 14 residues. Trimming pared 2 bases from V and 3 bases from J, leaving 8 bases between. The CDR3 spells CASSLHTYYNEQFF. The CDR3 region has the DNA TGTGCCAGCAGTTTACACACGTACTACAATGAGCAGTTCTTC.

This clonotype was found a few times. The gene calls are TRBV5-1 and TRBJ2-1; 8 bases fit TRBD2. V lost 0 bases to trimming and J lost 6 bases; unmatched junction nucleotides: 17. There are 19 residues in the CDR3. Per germline, CDR1 SGHRS and CDR2 YFSETQ. The DNA of the CDR3 is TGCGCCAGCAGCTTGGTCCCGCTTGGAGGAGCGGGAGTCAGCAATGAGCAGTTCTTC. Translation gives CASSLVPLGGAGVSNEQFF.

The CDR3, as DNA: TGTGCCAGCACTAGGACTAGCGGCTCCTACGAGCAGTACTTC. Protein sequence: CASTRTSGSYEQYF. The chain is built from TRBV12-3 or TRBV12-4 and TRBJ2-7; 10 positions agree with TRBD2. This CDR3 has 14 residues. V dropped 7 bases and J dropped 0; count of bases not matched to a gene: 3.

The chain combines TRBV5-1 with TRBJ2-3; TRBD1 agrees at 8 bases. Germline V gene data show CDR1 as SGHRS and CDR2 as YFSETQ. Trimming cost V 0 bases and J 6 bases; bases outside gene matches: 12. The CDR3 extends over 17 amino acids. Here the CDR3 reads CASSLAAGSGGIDTQYF. CDR3 coding DNA: TGCGCCAGCAGCTTGGCGGCTGGATCAGGGGGCATTGATACGCAGTATTTT.

This clonotype was counted between two and nine times. This chain links TRBV12-3 or TRBV12-4 with TRBJ1-5; weak D call: TRBD1 (6 bases). Trimming removed 3 bases at V and 4 bases at J, with 13 bases between. The CDR3 is 15 amino acids. The CDR3 coding sequence is TGTGCCAGCAGTTTCGGGGGGGGCAGGAATCAGCCCCAGCATTTT. Its protein product is CASSFGGGRNQPQHF.

This rearrangement joins TRBV4-3 to TRBJ2-1; 9 bases line up with TRBD2. J gave up 9 bases and V 0 bases, and 12 bases lay outside the gene matches. Germline V gene sequence: CDR1 LGHNA, CDR2 YSLEER. This CDR3 region has 17 residues. The CDR3 DNA follows: TGCGCCAGCAGCCAAGAGATAGCGGGAGTTCCGGGTAGTGAGCAGTTCTTC. Translated: CASSQEIAGVPGSEQFF.

This clonotype was seen a handful of times. The CDR3 nucleotides are TGTGCCACCTCGGACACGAGCTCTGGAAACACCATATATTTT. As protein: CATSDTSSGNTIYF. V usage is TRBV24-1 and J usage is TRBJ1-3; weak D call: TRBD1 (5 bases). In germline, CDR1 is KGHDR, CDR2 SFDVKD. V dropped 9 bases and J dropped 0 bases, with 11 bases sitting between them. The CDR3 totals 14 residues.

The gene calls are TRBV20-1 and TRBJ1-6, with no clear D. This CDR3 is built from 12 residues. The germline CDR1 and CDR2 sequences are DFQATT and SNEGSKA (reference sequence). Trimming shortened V by 8 bases and J by 5 bases, and 10 bases separated the two germline ends. The CDR3 loop reads CSPTAHNSPLHF. The DNA of the CDR3 is TGCAGTCCCACAGCCCATAATTCACCCCTCCACTTT.

Regarding this clonotype: At one end the junction does not follow the germline gene, possibly because of a read error. This chain joins TRBV7-9 and TRBJ1-2; D perhaps matches TRBD1 (5 bases). The CDR3 is made up of 12 amino acids. The germline CDR1 and CDR2 sequences are SEHNR and FQNEAQ (reference sequence). As DNA, the CDR3 is TGTGCCAGCAGCATCGGGACCGGCCCTATAGCCTTC. This gives the protein CASSIGTGPIAF.

The chain is built from TRBV7-2 and TRBJ2-5, with a possible D match to TRBD2 (6 bases). Germline V gene data show CDR1 as SGHTA and CDR2 as FQGNSA. Trimming removed 2 bases at V and 7 bases at J, with 11 bases between. The CDR3 is 13 residues long. The CDR3 here is CASSLQGRWTQYF. In DNA form, the CDR3 reads TGTGCCAGCAGCTTACAAGGGAGGTGGACCCAGTACTTC.

The J gene is TRBJ2-7, the V gene TRBV27; 7 bases agree with TRBD2. The CDR3 is made up of 15 amino acids. Trimming took 6 bases from V and 0 from J; bases not matched to a gene: 8. Germline-derived CDR1 and CDR2 are MNHEY and SMNVEV (reference sequence). CDR3: CASRELGGNSYEQYF. Written as DNA, the CDR3 is TGTGCCAGCAGGGAACTGGGGGGGAACTCCTACGAGCAGTACTTC.

In this sample, this clonotype turned up a few times. This chain links TRBV7-3 with TRBJ2-5; D is possibly TRBD1 or TRBD2 (5 bases each). CDR1 is SGHTA, CDR2 FQGTGA, per germline. Trimming stripped 0 bases from V and 6 bases from J, with 17 bases between. CDR3 length: 16 amino acids. CDR3 sequence (DNA): TGTGCCAGCAGCTTAACCGGGGCGGCACCTAGGAAGACCCAGTACTTC. Protein product: CASSLTGAAPRKTQYF.

The chain couples TRBV20-1 to TRBJ2-7, with 14 bases lining up with TRBD2. V was pared by 0 bases and J by 4 bases, with 11 bases of the junction left unmatched. Germline CDR1 reads DFQATT; CDR2 reads SNEGSKA (reference sequence). The CDR3 runs 18 residues. The CDR3 nucleotides are TGCAGTGCTAGAGATGATCCGGGACTAGCGGGAGTGGGGTACGAGCAGTACTTC. Residues: CSARDDPGLAGVGYEQYF.

This clonotype came up many times. The chain recombines TRBV5-1 with TRBJ2-4, with D unclear. Per germline, CDR1 SGHRS and CDR2 YFSETQ. CDR3 size: 15 residues. V was cut by 4 bases and J by 12 bases, with 23 bases left in between. In DNA form, the CDR3 reads TGCGCCAGCAGCCAAGGTCTTGTAACGGAAGAAGCTCAGTACTTC. Its translation: CASSQGLVTEEAQYF.

The gene calls are TRBV7-6 and TRBJ2-3, with 9 bases lining up with TRBD1. After removal of 5 bases from V and 0 bases from J, the junction contained 3 bases not matched to a gene. The germline V gene encodes CDR1 SGHVS and CDR2 FNYEAQ. The CDR3 length is 15 residues. In DNA, the CDR3 is TGTGCCAGCAGCCGGGGACAGGGAAGCACAGATACGCAGTATTTT. Protein product: CASSRGQGSTDTQYF.

This clonotype was found a few times. V gene TRBV12-3 or TRBV12-4 combines with J gene TRBJ2-1; D is unclear. V was cut by 8 bases and J by 5 bases, with 13 bases left in between. This CDR3 spans 13 amino acids. The CDR3 loop is CASRPAVDNEQFF. The CDR3 DNA reads TGTGCCAGCCGCCCGGCGGTGGACAATGAGCAGTTCTTC.

This clonotype has a handful of counts. The rearrangement uses TRBV28 and TRBJ2-1; D unclear. This CDR3 is built from 15 residues. The ends were cut back, 1 base at V and 1 base at J, with 8 bases in the middle. In germline, CDR1 is MDHEN, CDR2 SYDVKM. CDR3 in DNA: TGTGCCAGCAGTTTATTACAGTTTTCCTACAATGAGCAGTTCTTC. This codes for CASSLLQFSYNEQFF.

The chain joins TRBV9 to TRBJ1-1; D remains ambiguous. With 10 bases removed from V and 2 bases from J, the gap between germline ends came to 15 bases. CDR3 length: 13 residues. CDR1 is SGDLS and CDR2 is YYNGEE in the germline V gene. The CDR3 DNA follows: TGTGCCGCGGGAAGGGATTTCAACACTGAAGCTTTCTTT. Its translation: CAAGRDFNTEAFF. Combining the CDR3 with reference TRBV9 and TRBJ1-1 gives the whole variable domain DSGVTQTPKHLITATGQRVTLRCSPRSGDLSVYWYQQSLDQGLQFLIQYYNGEERAKGNILERFSAQQFPDLHSELNLSSLELGDSALYFCAAGRDFNTEAFFGQGTRLTVV.

This clonotype showed up just a few times. CDR3 bases: TGTGCCACCAGCAACCGTTACCTCCAGGGGAGGTGGGGCTCCTACGAGCAGTACTTC. It translates to CATSNRYLQGRWGSYEQYF. The chain employs TRBV15 and TRBJ2-7, with D perhaps matching TRBD1 or TRBD2 (6 bases each). The CDR3 spans 19 residues. Germline values: CDR1 LNHNV, CDR2 YYDKDF (reference sequence). Trimming cost V 4 bases and J 0 bases, with 25 bases left between them.

This clonotype was observed many times. V gene TRBV7-6 combines with J gene TRBJ2-7; possible D gene TRBD1, 6 bases. The CDR3 covers 16 residues. The germline V gene encodes CDR1 SGHVS and CDR2 FNYEAQ. V dropped 1 base and J dropped 3 bases, with 16 bases sitting between them. DNA for the CDR3: TGTGCCAGCAGCTTAGAACAGGGCGGTCTTCACTACGAGCAGTACTTC. Encoded protein: CASSLEQGGLHYEQYF.

Ten or more counts support this clonotype. The chain carries TRBV6-5 and TRBJ2-7; 10 bases agree with TRBD1. The CDR3 loop spans 18 amino acids. V gave up 2 bases and J gave up 3 bases; unmatched junction bases: 13. Per the germline V gene, CDR1 is MNHEY and CDR2 is SVGAGI. For the CDR3, the DNA is TGTGCCAGCAGTTACACCCCGATCGGACAGGGGGTGGGCTACGAGCAGTACTTC. Encoded protein: CASSYTPIGQGVGYEQYF.

Regarding this clonotype: One junction end disagrees with the germline gene, perhaps due to a read error. V usage is TRBV7-8 and J usage is TRBJ2-7; 8 nucleotides align to TRBD2. Germline CDR1 SGHVS, CDR2 FQNEAQ. The CDR3 contains 14 residues. CDR3 DNA sequence: TGTGCCAGCACCTTAGCGGGGTCTGTAGTGGAGCAGTACTTC. Translating it yields CASTLAGSVVEQYF.

This clonotype was seen just once. The genes are TRBV7-9 and TRBJ2-5, with D possibly TRBD1 on 6 matching bases. Germline assignment: CDR1 SEHNR and CDR2 FQNEAQ (reference sequence). Trimming took 5 bases from V and 5 from J, leaving 12 bases between them. The CDR3 spans 13 residues. CDR3 sequence: CASSQDRTETQYF. The CDR3 DNA is TGTGCCAGCAGCCAAGACAGGACGGAGACCCAGTACTTC. Based on the CDR3 plus reference TRBV7-9 and TRBJ2-5, the full variable domain is DTGVSQNPRHKITKRGQNVTFRCDPISEHNRLYWYRQTLGQGPEFLTYFQNEAQLEKSRLLSDRFSAERPKGSFSTLEIQRTEQGDSAMYLCASSQDRTETQYFGPGTRLLVL.

The table lists this clonotype with a few counts. The chain employs TRBV12-3 or TRBV12-4 and TRBJ1-5; no firm D call. With 3 bases removed from V and 8 bases from J, the gap between germline ends came to 11 bases. The CDR3 is 13 amino acids. CDR3 DNA: TGTGCCAGCAGTTTTGCCCCCGGGGAGCCCCAGCATTTT. It is translated as CASSFAPGEPQHF.

At least ten counts were recorded for this clonotype. The V gene is TRBV7-9, the J gene TRBJ2-3; D remains unclear. Per the germline V gene, CDR1 is SEHNR and CDR2 is FQNEAQ (reference sequence). The CDR3 is 16 residues long. Trimming removed 5 bases from V and 0 bases from J, with 15 bases in between. CDR3 loop: CASSLNSITSTDTQYF. In DNA form, the CDR3 reads TGTGCCAGCAGCCTAAACAGCATAACTAGCACAGATACGCAGTATTTT.